This T cell receptor beta chain was identified in a study of OX40 agonist ivuxolimab in advanced cancers. This clone was detected only a few times. Profiled with immunoSEQ multiplex PCR; TCRdb holds only in-frame clones, not every one. The table records about 77,000 clones, roughly 91% of them present only once. Germline values: CDR1 MGHDK, CDR2 SYGVNS. V dropped 6 bases and J dropped 8 bases, with 10 bases sitting between them. The CDR3 covers 11 residues. Patients were excluded for autoimmune disease history or systemic immunosuppression. Material: CD4+ or CD8+ T cells sorted from blood, obtained in a trial of the OX40 agonist ivuxolimab. The rearrangement links TRBV25-1 to TRBJ1-2; D is unresolved. The sequence was obtained from an adult with an advanced solid tumor such as melanoma, head and neck, liver or kidney cancer. CDR3 coding DNA: TGTGCCAGCAGCCAGAATTTCGGCTACACCTTC. Amino acids: CASSQNFGYTF.